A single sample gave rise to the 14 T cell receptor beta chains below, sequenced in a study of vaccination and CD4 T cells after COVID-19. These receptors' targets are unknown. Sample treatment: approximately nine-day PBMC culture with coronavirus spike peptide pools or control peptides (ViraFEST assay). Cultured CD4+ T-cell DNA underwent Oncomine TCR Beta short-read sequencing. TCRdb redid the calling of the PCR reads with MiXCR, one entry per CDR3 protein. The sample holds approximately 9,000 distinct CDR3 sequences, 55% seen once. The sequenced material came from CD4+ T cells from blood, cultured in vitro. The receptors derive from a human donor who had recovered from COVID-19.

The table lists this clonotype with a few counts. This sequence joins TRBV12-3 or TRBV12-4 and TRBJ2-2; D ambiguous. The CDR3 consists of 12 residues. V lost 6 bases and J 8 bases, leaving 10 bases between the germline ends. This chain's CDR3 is CASSSYKGELFF. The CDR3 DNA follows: TGTGCCAGCAGCTCTTACAAGGGGGAGCTGTTTTTT.

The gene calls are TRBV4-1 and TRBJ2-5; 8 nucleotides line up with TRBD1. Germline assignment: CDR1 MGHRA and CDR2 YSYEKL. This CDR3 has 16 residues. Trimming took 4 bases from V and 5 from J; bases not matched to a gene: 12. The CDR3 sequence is CASSPGAGGSRETQYF. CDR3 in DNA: TGCGCCAGCAGCCCGGGTGCAGGGGGCAGTAGGGAGACCCAGTACTTC.

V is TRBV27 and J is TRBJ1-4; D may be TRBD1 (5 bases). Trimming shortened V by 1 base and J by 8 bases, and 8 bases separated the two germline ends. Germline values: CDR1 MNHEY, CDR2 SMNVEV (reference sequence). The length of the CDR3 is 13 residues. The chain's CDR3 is CASSLWGSEKLFF. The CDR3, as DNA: TGTGCCAGCAGTTTATGGGGCAGCGAAAAACTGTTTTTT. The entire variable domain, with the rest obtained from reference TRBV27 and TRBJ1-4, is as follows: EAQVTQNPRYLITVTGKKLTVTCSQNMNHEYMSWYRQDPGLGLRQIYYSMNVEVTDKGDVPEGYKVSRKEKRNFPLILESPSPNQTSLYFCASSLWGSEKLFFGSGTQLSVL.

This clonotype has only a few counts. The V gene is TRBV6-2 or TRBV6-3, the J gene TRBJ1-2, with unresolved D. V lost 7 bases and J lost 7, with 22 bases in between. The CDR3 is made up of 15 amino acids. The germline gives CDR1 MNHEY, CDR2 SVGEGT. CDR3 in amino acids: CASTTRPGRMRGYTF. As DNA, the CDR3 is TGTGCCAGCACCACCCGCCCCGGCAGGATGCGTGGCTACACCTTC.

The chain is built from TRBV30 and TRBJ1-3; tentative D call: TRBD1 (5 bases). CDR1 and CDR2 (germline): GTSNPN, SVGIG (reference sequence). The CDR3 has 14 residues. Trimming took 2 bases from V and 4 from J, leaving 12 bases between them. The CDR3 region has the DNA TGTGCCTGGAGTCAGGGCGGCCAGGGAAACACCATATATTTT. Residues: CAWSQGGQGNTIYF.

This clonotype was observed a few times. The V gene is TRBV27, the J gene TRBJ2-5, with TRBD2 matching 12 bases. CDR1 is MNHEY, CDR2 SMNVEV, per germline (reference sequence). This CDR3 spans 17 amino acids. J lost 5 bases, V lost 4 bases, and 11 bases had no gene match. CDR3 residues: CASSWGPLAGGRETQYF. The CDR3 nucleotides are TGTGCCAGCAGTTGGGGCCCTCTAGCGGGGGGGCGGGAGACCCAGTACTTC.

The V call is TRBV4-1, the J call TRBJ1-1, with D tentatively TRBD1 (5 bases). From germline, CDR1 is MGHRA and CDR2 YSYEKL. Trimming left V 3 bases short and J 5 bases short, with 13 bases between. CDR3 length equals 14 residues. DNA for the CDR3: TGCGCCAGCAGCCATGGGGGACCGCTAACTGAAGCTTTCTTT. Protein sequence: CASSHGGPLTEAFF.

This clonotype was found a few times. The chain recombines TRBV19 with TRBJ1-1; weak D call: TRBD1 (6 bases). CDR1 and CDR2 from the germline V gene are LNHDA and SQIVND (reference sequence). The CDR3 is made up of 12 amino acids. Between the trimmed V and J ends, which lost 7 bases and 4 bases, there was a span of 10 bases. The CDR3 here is CASTLGATEAFF. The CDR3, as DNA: TGTGCCAGTACCTTGGGGGCCACTGAAGCTTTCTTT.

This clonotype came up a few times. CDR3 bases: TGTGCCAGCAGGACTGCCCGGGGCTGGGGGGAGCTGTTTTTT. Translated: CASRTARGWGELFF. V and J are TRBV2 and TRBJ2-2; D tentatively fits TRBD1 or TRBD2 (5 bases each). The V end was cut by 6 bases, the J end by 8 bases, with 16 bases between. The length of the CDR3 is 14 residues. Looked up from germline, CDR1 is SNHLY and CDR2 is FYNNEI.

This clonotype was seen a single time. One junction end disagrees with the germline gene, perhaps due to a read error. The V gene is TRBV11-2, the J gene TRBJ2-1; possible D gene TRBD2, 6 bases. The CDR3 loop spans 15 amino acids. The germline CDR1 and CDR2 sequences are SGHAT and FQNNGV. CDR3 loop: CTSSDRGVGYNEQFF. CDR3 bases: TGTACCAGCAGCGACCGCGGGGTAGGCTACAATGAGCAGTTCTTC.

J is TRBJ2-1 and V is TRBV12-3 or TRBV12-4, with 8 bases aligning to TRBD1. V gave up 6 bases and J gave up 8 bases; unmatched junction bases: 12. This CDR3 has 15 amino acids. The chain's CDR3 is CASRLGQGMLDEQFF. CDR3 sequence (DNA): TGTGCCAGCAGACTCGGACAGGGCATGTTGGATGAGCAGTTCTTC.

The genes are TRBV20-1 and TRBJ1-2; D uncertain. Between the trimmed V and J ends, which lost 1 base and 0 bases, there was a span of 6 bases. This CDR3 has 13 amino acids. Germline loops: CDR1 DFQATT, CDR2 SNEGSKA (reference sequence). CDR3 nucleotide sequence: TGCAGTGCTAGAGTCCCTGCTAACTATGGCTACACCTTC. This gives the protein CSARVPANYGYTF.

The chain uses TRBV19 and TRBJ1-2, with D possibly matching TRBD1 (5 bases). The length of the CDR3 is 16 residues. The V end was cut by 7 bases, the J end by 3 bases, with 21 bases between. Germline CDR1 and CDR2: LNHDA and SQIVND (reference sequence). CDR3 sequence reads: CASTLPGGGVHYGYTF. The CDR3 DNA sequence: TGTGCCAGTACTCTTCCGGGGGGGGGTGTTCACTATGGCTACACCTTC.

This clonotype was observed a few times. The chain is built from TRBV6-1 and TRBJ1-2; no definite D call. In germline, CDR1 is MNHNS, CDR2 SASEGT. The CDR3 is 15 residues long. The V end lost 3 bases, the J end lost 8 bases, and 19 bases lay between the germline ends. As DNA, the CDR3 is TGTGCCAGCAGTGACGTTCGTCCTGATATTGGAGGCTACACCTTC. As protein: CASSDVRPDIGGYTF.